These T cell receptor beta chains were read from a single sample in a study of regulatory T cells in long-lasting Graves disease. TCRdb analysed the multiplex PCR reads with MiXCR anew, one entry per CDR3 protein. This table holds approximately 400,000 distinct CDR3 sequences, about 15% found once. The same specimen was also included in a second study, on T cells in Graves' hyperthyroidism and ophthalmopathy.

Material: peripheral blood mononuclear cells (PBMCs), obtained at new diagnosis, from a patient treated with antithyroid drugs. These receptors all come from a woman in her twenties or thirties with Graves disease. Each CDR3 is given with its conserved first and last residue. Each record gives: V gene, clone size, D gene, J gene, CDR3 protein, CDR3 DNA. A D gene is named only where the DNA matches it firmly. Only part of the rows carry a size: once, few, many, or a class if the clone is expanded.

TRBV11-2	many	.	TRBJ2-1	CASSWSSRGGHEQFF	TGTGCCAGCAGCTGGTCGAGCCGTGGGGGGCATGAGCAGTTCTTC
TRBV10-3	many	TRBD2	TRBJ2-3	CAIRPGLAGVADTQYF	TGTGCCATCAGACCCGGACTAGCGGGAGTGGCAGATACGCAGTATTTT
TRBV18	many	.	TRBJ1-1	CASSTGTSVMNTEAFF	TGTGCCAGCTCAACCGGGACATCCGTCATGAACACTGAAGCTTTCTTT
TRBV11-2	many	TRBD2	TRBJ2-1	CASSLVSAWREIYIDNEQFF	TGTGCCAGCAGCTTAGTTTCGGCATGGCGGGAGATCTACATCGACAATGAGCAGTTCTTC
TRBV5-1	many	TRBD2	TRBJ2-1	CASSGTSGPGNEQFF	TGCGCCAGCAGCGGGACTAGCGGGCCTGGTAATGAGCAGTTCTTC
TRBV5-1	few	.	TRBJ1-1	CASSIGPTRNTEAFF	TGCGCCAGCAGCATTGGACCGACCCGGAACACTGAAGCTTTCTTT
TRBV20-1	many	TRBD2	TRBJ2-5	CSAPWTSGLGTQYF	TGCAGTGCTCCGTGGACTAGCGGGCTGGGGACCCAGTACTTC
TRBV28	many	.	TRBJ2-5	CASAQETQYF	TGTGCCAGCGCACAAGAGACCCAGTACTTC
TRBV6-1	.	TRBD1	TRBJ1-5	CASSHLPTGPWHNQPQHF	TGTGCCAGCAGCCACCTCCCGACAGGGCCTTGGCACAATCAGCCCCAGCATTTT
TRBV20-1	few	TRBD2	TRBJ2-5	CSAKGLAGASETQYF	TGCAGTGCCAAAGGACTAGCGGGAGCCTCGGAGACCCAGTACTTC
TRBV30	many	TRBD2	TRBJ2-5	CAWSVPGLAGQETQYF	TGTGCCTGGAGTGTTCCGGGACTAGCGGGCCAAGAGACCCAGTACTTC
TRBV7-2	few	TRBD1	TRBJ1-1	CASSPGQVTEAFF	TGTGCCAGCAGCCCCGGACAGGTCACTGAAGCTTTCTTT
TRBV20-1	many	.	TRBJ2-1	CSARDHESRGEQFF	TGCAGTGCTAGAGATCATGAATCGAGGGGAGAGCAGTTCTTC
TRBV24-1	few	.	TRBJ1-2	CATSDRDSYGYTF	TGTGCCACCAGTGACCGCGACAGCTATGGCTACACCTTC
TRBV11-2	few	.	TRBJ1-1	CASSLRRVATEAFF	TGCGCCAGCAGCCTCCGGAGGGTTGCCACTGAAGCTTTCTTT
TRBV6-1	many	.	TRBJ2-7	CASTAGTAYEQYF	TGTGCCAGCACCGCCGGGACTGCCTACGAGCAGTACTTC
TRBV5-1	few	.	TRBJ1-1	CASSLHEAFF	TGCGCCAGCAGTCTTCATGAAGCTTTCTTT
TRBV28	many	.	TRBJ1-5	CASSSGTTQGQPQHF	TGTGCCAGCAGTTCCGGGACAACCCAGGGACAGCCCCAGCATTTT
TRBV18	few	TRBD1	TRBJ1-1	CASSLTGGALDTEAFF	TGTGCCAGCTCACTCACAGGGGGCGCATTAGACACTGAAGCTTTCTTT
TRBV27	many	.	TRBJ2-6	CASSKGVSGANVLTF	TGTGCCAGCAGCAAGGGAGTCTCTGGGGCCAACGTCCTGACTTTC
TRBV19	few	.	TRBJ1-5	CASSRAGNQPQHF	TGTGCCAGTAGTAGGGCAGGGAATCAGCCCCAGCATTTT
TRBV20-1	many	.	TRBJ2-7	CSANSLGGSYEQYF	TGCAGTGCAAACTCGCTCGGCGGCTCCTACGAGCAGTACTTC
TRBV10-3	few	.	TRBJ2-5	CAISPSQGGGETQYF	TGTGCCATCAGCCCAAGCCAGGGTGGTGGGGAGACCCAGTACTTC
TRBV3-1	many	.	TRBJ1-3	CASSPRFLAGNTIYF	TGTGCCAGCAGCCCCCGATTTCTGGCTGGAAACACCATATATTTT
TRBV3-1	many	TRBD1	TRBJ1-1	CASSRLRTGPMNTEAFF	TGTGCCAGCAGCCGATTAAGGACAGGGCCGATGAACACTGAAGCTTTCTTT